This T cell receptor (beta chain) comes out of a study of T cell responses to AZD1222 COVID-19 vaccine. Trimming left V 0 bases short and J 5 bases short, with 11 bases between. The CDR3 length is 15 residues. Germline V gene sequence: CDR1 LGHNA, CDR2 YSLEER. Concerning this clone itself: Its cognate antigen is unknown.

Study-wide points: Spike regions recognized by vaccine-associated CD4 TCRs spanned the protein, led by 160-218 and 743-854. Clonal diversity was possibly underestimated; the donors were predominantly white British and more often female. At baseline, seropositivity was found in only six or seven AZD1222 recipients.

Generated by immunoSEQ multiplex PCR, the TCRdb table keeps only in-frame clones and is missing some. The table includes about 180,000 clones, 80% to 95% detected once. V and J are TRBV4-3 and TRBJ1-5; D perhaps matches TRBD1 (5 bases). The sequences come from peripheral blood, collected 28 days after the second AZD1222 dose. The origin of this receptor is an adult who received the AZD1222 COVID-19 vaccine. CDR3 residues: CASSQEVQGYQPQHF. The CDR3 DNA reads as TGCGCCAGCAGCCAAGAGGTTCAGGGTTATCAGCCCCAGCATTTT.